Listed below are T cell receptor beta chains from one sample, sequenced in a study of blood T cell repertoires in COVID-19. Clones were sequenced by immunoSEQ multiplex PCR, and TCRdb holds only the in-frame ones, with some missing. In the table there are some 180,000 clones, 83% of which are singletons. Sample: peripheral blood. All receptors come from a woman aged 80 or over with acute or convalescent COVID-19. The CDR3 runs from the conserved cysteine through the conserved F or W. D genes are given only for firm matches. The listing skips clone size in some rows; elsewhere it reads once, few, many or a size class.

d_call clone_size j_call v_call cdr3_aa cdr3_nt
TRBD2 . TRBJ2-1 TRBV7-2 CASSRTSGGGNEQFF TGTGCCAGCAGCCGTACTAGCGGGGGGGGTAATGAGCAGTTCTTC
. . TRBJ1-2 TRBV7-2 CASTLGGADYGYTF TGTGCCAGCACCCTCGGGGGGGCTGATTATGGCTACACCTTC
. many TRBJ2-5 TRBV6-5 CASSPAVAQETQYF TGTGCCAGCAGTCCCGCGGTAGCTCAAGAGACCCAGTACTTC
. . TRBJ2-1 TRBV7-9 CASSFEGVGNEQFF TGTGCCAGCAGCTTCGAAGGGGTCGGCAATGAGCAGTTCTTC
. . TRBJ1-2 TRBV2 CASNLKGSGYGYTF TGTGCCAGCAACCTCAAGGGGTCGGGCTATGGCTACACCTTC
. . TRBJ1-6 TRBV18 CASSPTPTMNSPLHF TGTGCCAGCTCACCCACTCCGACTATGAATTCACCCCTCCACTTT
. . TRBJ1-2 TRBV7-2 CASSLGTALFYGYTF TGTGCCAGCAGCTTAGGGACAGCGCTTTTCTATGGCTACACCTTC
. few TRBJ1-5 TRBV2 CASSDTLGQPQHF TGTGCCAGCAGTGATACCCTCGGTCAGCCCCAGCATTTT
TRBD1 . TRBJ1-6 TRBV10-3 CAIRGGQGQNSPLHF TGTGCCATCAGGGGGGGACAGGGACAAAATTCACCCCTCCACTTT
TRBD1 . TRBJ2-7 TRBV9 CASSVGTGGVKIRYEQYF TGTGCCAGCAGCGTAGGGACAGGGGGCGTCAAAATAAGGTACGAGCAGTACTTC
TRBD2 . TRBJ2-1 TRBV15 CATSSTGTSGKFF TGTGCCACCAGCAGTACCGGGACTAGCGGCAAATTCTTC
TRBD2 . TRBJ2-7 TRBV19 CASSPPGGPREQYF TGTGCCAGTAGCCCCCCGGGAGGGCCGAGAGAGCAGTACTTC
TRBD1 . TRBJ2-1 TRBV7-2 CASSPGDRGRENEQFF TGTGCCAGCAGCCCGGGAGACAGGGGGCGCGAAAATGAGCAGTTCTTC
. . TRBJ1-6 TRBV6-5 CATFGGAVNSPLHF TGTGCCACCTTTGGAGGGGCTGTAAATTCACCCCTCCACTTT
. once TRBJ2-2 TRBV9 CASSVALTGELFF TGTGCCAGCAGCGTAGCCCTCACCGGGGAGCTGTTTTTT
TRBD1 . TRBJ2-7 TRBV6-5 CASSYPTGELYEQYF TGTGCCAGCAGTTACCCGACAGGGGAACTTTACGAGCAGTACTTC
. . TRBJ2-7 TRBV19 CASSMRRGLYEQYF TGTGCCAGTAGTATGCGTAGGGGACTCTACGAGCAGTACTTC
. few TRBJ2-3 TRBV6-1 CASSERGRENTDTQYF TGTGCCAGCAGTGAAAGAGGCAGGGAAAACACAGATACGCAGTATTTT
. . TRBJ2-7 TRBV6-5 CASSYYPGSYEQYF TGTGCCAGCAGTTACTATCCAGGGTCCTACGAGCAGTACTTC
. . TRBJ1-4 TRBV7-2 CASSTQQAANEKLFF TGTGCCAGCAGCACTCAGCAGGCCGCTAATGAAAAACTGTTTTTT
. . TRBJ1-4 TRBV6-5 CASTRGWGQHEKLFF TGTGCCAGCACACGCGGGTGGGGGCAGCACGAAAAACTGTTTTTT
. . TRBJ1-1 TRBV14 CASSQDEGGTEAFF TGTGCCAGCAGCCAAGATGAGGGTGGGACTGAAGCTTTCTTT
. . TRBJ1-4 TRBV5-6 CASSRDTEEKLFF TGTGCCAGCAGCCGGGACACCGAGGAAAAACTGTTTTTT
TRBD1 . TRBJ1-6 TRBV6-5 CASSYSARGSYSPLHF TGTGCCAGCAGTTACTCGGCCAGGGGGAGTTATTCACCCCTCCACTTT
. . TRBJ2-6 TRBV7-2 CASSMTGSGANVLTF TGTGCCAGCAGCATGACAGGCTCTGGGGCCAACGTCCTGACTTTC
. . TRBJ1-4 TRBV12-5 CASGLDRNNEKLFF TGTGCTAGTGGTCTAGACAGGAATAATGAAAAACTGTTTTTT
TRBD2 . TRBJ2-2 TRBV19 CARAERDHTGELFF TGTGCCAGAGCAGAGCGGGATCACACCGGGGAGCTGTTTTTT
TRBD1 . TRBJ2-4 TRBV6-4 CASSPGTGIGAKNIQYF TGTGCCAGCAGTCCCGGGACAGGGATCGGGGCCAAAAACATTCAGTACTTC
TRBD2 . TRBJ2-1 TRBV5-1 CASSPLAGGSREQFF TGCGCCAGCAGCCCCCTAGCGGGAGGTTCCCGGGAGCAGTTCTTC
. . TRBJ1-1 TRBV3-1/TRBV3-2 CASSPRGGAEAFF TGTGCCAGCAGTCCTAGGGGGGGAGCTGAAGCTTTCTTT
TRBD2 . TRBJ2-2 TRBV3-1/TRBV3-2 CASSPRGAGGRGGELFF TGTGCCAGCAGCCCCCGAGGCGCGGGGGGGCGGGGCGGGGAGCTGTTTTTT
TRBD1 once TRBJ2-7 TRBV2 CASMGGTGGFAQYF TGTGCCAGCATGGGCGGGACAGGGGGTTTTGCGCAGTACTTC
. . TRBJ1-3 TRBV5-1 CASSLTATSGNTIYF TGCGCCAGCAGCTTGACAGCAACCTCTGGAAACACCATATATTTT
TRBD2 . TRBJ2-1 TRBV12-5 CASGLVRLAGGPPYEQFF TGTGCTAGTGGTTTGGTCCGACTAGCGGGAGGGCCTCCGTATGAGCAGTTCTTC
TRBD2 . TRBJ2-3 TRBV7-2 CASSTSGTTSTDTQYF TGTGCCAGCAGCACTAGCGGGACAACTAGCACAGATACGCAGTATTTT
. . TRBJ1-5 TRBV19 CASSQGSNQPQHF TGTGCCAGTAGTCAGGGCTCCAATCAGCCCCAGCATTTT
. . TRBJ1-4 TRBV6-5 CASSYSMGPINEKLFF TGTGCCAGCAGTTACTCGATGGGGCCGATAAATGAAAAACTGTTTTTT
TRBD2 . TRBJ2-2 TRBV10-2 CASSESGTRRFGELFF TGCGCCAGCAGTGAGTCGGGGACTAGAAGATTCGGGGAGCTGTTTTTT
. once TRBJ1-2 TRBV30 CAWSDWSAGNYGYTF TGTGCCTGGAGTGATTGGTCGGCAGGGAATTATGGCTACACCTTC
TRBD1 few TRBJ2-7 TRBV7-9 CASRIGTGGGEQYF TGTGCCAGCAGAATCGGGACAGGGGGAGGCGAGCAGTACTTC
TRBD1 . TRBJ1-5 TRBV10-3 CAISGTGGNQPQHF TGTGCCATCAGTGGGACAGGGGGCAATCAGCCCCAGCATTTT
TRBD1 . TRBJ1-6 TRBV4-1 CASSQSDRDGSPLHF TGCGCCAGCAGCCAATCGGACAGGGACGGCTCACCCCTCCACTTT
. once TRBJ1-1 TRBV2 CASSENRAPNTEAFF TGTGCCAGCAGTGAAAACAGGGCGCCGAACACTGAAGCTTTCTTT
TRBD1 . TRBJ2-1 TRBV5-4 CASSLGQASSYNEQFF TGTGCCAGCAGCTTAGGACAGGCTAGCTCCTACAATGAGCAGTTCTTC
. . TRBJ2-3 TRBV5-1 CASSLAGGTDTQYF TGCGCCAGCAGCTTGGCAGGGGGCACAGATACGCAGTATTTT
TRBD2 . TRBJ2-7 TRBV7-8 CASSLLAGNEQYF TGTGCCAGCAGCTTACTAGCGGGGAACGAGCAGTACTTC
TRBD2 . TRBJ2-5 TRBV6-4 CASSDGEGQTQYF TGTGCCAGCAGTGACGGGGAGGGGCAGACCCAGTACTTC
TRBD1 . TRBJ2-3 TRBV7-2 CASSSYRGIGDTQYF TGTGCCAGCAGCTCGTACAGGGGGATAGGAGATACGCAGTATTTT
. . TRBJ1-5 TRBV9 CASSVGPVDQPQHF TGTGCCAGCAGCGTGGGGCCAGTGGACCAGCCCCAGCATTTT
. . TRBJ2-2 TRBV27 CASNMGAGELFF TGTGCCAGTAACATGGGAGCCGGGGAGCTGTTTTTT
. once TRBJ2-1 TRBV6-5 CASREAGTVYNEQFF TGTGCCAGCAGGGAGGCGGGAACCGTCTACAATGAGCAGTTCTTC
. . TRBJ2-5 TRBV29-1 CSVTGQETQYF TGCAGCGTCACAGGGCAAGAGACCCAGTACTTC
TRBD1 . TRBJ1-3 TRBV29-1 CSVAGTGDQALSGNTIYF TGCAGCGTTGCCGGGACAGGCGACCAAGCTCTCTCTGGAAACACCATATATTTT
TRBD1 . TRBJ1-4 TRBV7-2 CASSYFGLGTGTSEKLFF TGTGCCAGCAGCTATTTTGGTTTGGGGACAGGGACGAGCGAAAAACTGTTTTTT
. once TRBJ2-1 TRBV5-1 CASSYAGQDLNEQFF TGCGCCAGCAGCTATGCAGGCCAGGATCTCAATGAGCAGTTCTTC
TRBD1 once TRBJ2-2 TRBV19 CASSIMYPGTVVTGELFF TGTGCCAGTAGTATAATGTATCCCGGGACAGTTGTGACCGGGGAGCTGTTTTTT
. once TRBJ1-2 TRBV25-1 CASTRAGREGYTF TGTGCCAGCACCCGGGCAGGCAGGGAAGGCTACACCTTC